This T cell receptor (beta chain) derives from a study of post-analysis software for immune sequencing data (dated by TCRdb to about 2015). Notes on the research overall: The recorded disease courses included relapsing-remitting, secondary progressive and progressive-relapsing multiple sclerosis, and some patients had no subtype annotation. The multiple sclerosis patient repertoires were compared with approximately 11 previously published healthy control repertoires from donors aged about 6 to 28 years. A subset of samples was prepared in parallel using single-end sample barcoding, then pooled and co-amplified after Illumina adapter ligation.

To demonstrate the VDJtools post-analysis software, the study profiled TCR beta repertoires from the peripheral blood of about 13 young patients with multiple sclerosis. Multiple sclerosis patients were children and adolescents aged 6 to 15 years. Libraries were constructed by PCR. Sequencing relied on an Illumina HiSeq 2500. To reduce PCR and sequencing biases, unique molecular identifiers were incorporated into the TCR beta cDNA libraries. Approximately 500,000 cDNA molecules were obtained per 1 to 10 million input T cells, so each molecule approximated one T cell. Patient libraries were prepared and sequenced with the same protocol used for the earlier healthy control dataset. Within a given batch, samples were prepared together, multiplexed and sequenced on the same HiSeq lane. The paper's processing steps were these. Raw barcoded reads were processed with MIGEC, discarding single-read molecular identifier groups before consensus assembly and CDR3 extraction. VDJtools was used for post-analysis of the clonotype tables, and diversity was normalized by down-sampling every dataset to the size of the smallest sample. To correct batch-related cross-sample contamination, repertoire overlap clustering matched CDR3 amino acid sequences but not nucleotide sequences. The public reads were run again by TCRdb, first through fastp at Q25 and then through MiXCR, and only productive beta chains were kept. Every distinct CDR3 protein forms one entry, paired with its most common genes and DNA. TCRdb, not the authors, supplied the V and J calls. For this sample the table gives about 400,000 distinct CDR3 sequences, of which about a third were detected only once. About an eighth of the sample comes from the top ten.

This clonotype appeared once. What antigen it recognizes has not been identified. Per-base quality was not reported, and no clone a single base away is much larger than it. The CDR3 contains 13 residues, cysteine and phenylalanine counted. The DNA shown is the 39-base CDR3, in frame from base 1. V is clipped by 4 bases and J by 7 bases, and the sequence between their germline boundaries is 12 bases long. What the work shows at the level of the full study, not this receptor alone: Normalized Chao1 diversity was significantly lower in multiple sclerosis patients than controls, suggesting substantial peripheral T-cell clonal expansion. The multiple sclerosis patient group was slightly younger than the control group. Direct clustering with F measure revealed strong co-clustering of samples prepared in the same batch, which led to a batch-effect correction. Several TRBV segments, including TRBV5-6, TRBV5-1 and TRBV20-1, were significantly more frequent in patients than controls.

The sequenced sample was blood. The chain links TRBV12-3 or TRBV12-4 with TRBJ2-3; no D gene can be assigned with confidence. This receptor was obtained from a girl under 18 with multiple sclerosis. Here the CDR3 is given as CASSSMPANTQYF. The nucleotide sequence is TGTGCCAGCAGTTCTATGCCGGCAAATACGCAGTATTTT.